One sample yielded the 31 T cell receptor beta chains listed below, sequenced in a study (dated by TCRdb to the mid-2010s). The library was generated by 5' RACE. TCRdb records Illumina MiSeq as the sequencer. TCRdb reran the public reads through fastp at Q25 and MiXCR, keeping productive beta chains. Rows merge per CDR3 protein into single entries with the most common DNA and genes. The sample table shows about 54,000 distinct CDR3 sequences, and more than 15% are seen once. Together, the top ten hold about 2.2% of the sample. Material: naive CD4+ T cells sorted from blood. What the cell subset or site label conveys for this sample: naive CD4+ T cells, CD4+CD45RA+CD25-. Source of these receptors: a female donor with breast cancer.

In this sample, this clonotype turned up many times. V gene TRBV29-1 combines with J gene TRBJ1-1; 9 nucleotides align to TRBD1. Germline CDR1 SQVTM, CDR2 ANQGSEA. This CDR3 region has 15 residues. Germline trimming cut 5 bases from V and 5 bases from J; bases unmatched to any gene: 12. CDR3 sequence (DNA): TGCAGCGTTATACGAACTGGGACAGGGAAAACTGAAGCTTTCTTT. Amino acids: CSVIRTGTGKTEAFF.

Ten or more counts support this clonotype. The chain recombines TRBV10-3 with TRBJ2-1; D unclear. Germline V gene data show CDR1 as ENHRY and CDR2 as SYGVKD. The CDR3 sequence is 15 residues long. V was cut by 3 bases and J by 4 bases, with 13 bases left in between. CDR3 coding DNA: TGTGCCATCAGTGAAGGCCCCTTGGAGTACAATGAGCAGTTCTTC. The encoded protein is CAISEGPLEYNEQFF.

In DNA form, the CDR3 reads TGCGCCAGCAGCCCAAAACGCGAGTCTGGGGCCAACGTCCTGACTTTC. Translation: CASSPKRESGANVLTF. The J gene is TRBJ2-6, the V gene TRBV4-1; D is ambiguous. V shed 4 bases and J shed 1 base, with 11 bases lying between them. This CDR3 is 16 amino acids long. Germline CDR1 MGHRA, CDR2 YSYEKL.

This clonotype has a count of ten or more. The genes are TRBV6-1 and TRBJ1-2, with a tentative D call TRBD1 (6 bases). The length of the CDR3 is 14 residues. The V end was cut by 4 bases, the J end by 7 bases, with 16 bases between. Germline values: CDR1 MNHNS, CDR2 SASEGT. CDR3 residues: CASSVPRTVSGYTF. The CDR3 DNA is TGTGCCAGCAGTGTTCCGCGGACAGTAAGTGGCTACACCTTC.

This clonotype was observed a handful of times. V usage is TRBV7-2 and J usage is TRBJ1-1; TRBD1 matches at 7 bases. CDR1 is SGHTA and CDR2 is FQGNSA in the germline V gene. The CDR3 is made up of 15 amino acids. V lost 1 base to trimming and J lost 5 bases; unmatched junction nucleotides: 7. CDR3 protein: CASSLGEGARTEAFF. The CDR3 coding sequence is TGTGCCAGCAGCTTAGGGGAGGGGGCGCGTACTGAAGCTTTCTTT.

In this sample, this clonotype turned up many times. The gene calls are TRBV6-1 and TRBJ2-3, with TRBD1 identical over 7 bases. The J segment lost 7 bases and the V segment lost 5 bases, leaving 6 bases of the junction unmatched. The CDR3 spans 13 residues. Germline V gene sequence: CDR1 MNHNS, CDR2 SASEGT. This chain's CDR3 is CASSRQGANTQYF. DNA for the CDR3: TGTGCCAGCAGTCGACAGGGAGCAAATACGCAGTATTTT.

This clonotype was picked up a small number of times. This sequence joins TRBV6-2 or TRBV6-3 and TRBJ2-5; 9 nucleotides agree with TRBD2. V lost 6 bases and J lost 0; bases outside the gene matches: 5. CDR3 size: 15 residues. The germline gives CDR1 MNHEY, CDR2 SVGEGT. CDR3 in DNA: TGTGCCAGCAGGACTAGCGGCCGTAACCAAGAGACCCAGTACTTC. Encoded protein: CASRTSGRNQETQYF.

This clonotype was detected ten times or more. V gene TRBV7-2 combines with J gene TRBJ1-2, with TRBD1 matching 7 bases. Germline CDR1 is SGHTA and CDR2 is FQGNSA. V was pared by 5 bases and J by 1 base, with 10 bases of the junction left unmatched. The CDR3 sequence is 16 residues long. The CDR3 DNA reads as TGTGCCAGCAGCAATTATCAGGGGGGGCTTAACTATGGCTACACCTTC. It encodes CASSNYQGGLNYGYTF.

The chain joins TRBV28 to TRBJ2-5; TRBD1 is a possible D gene (6 bases). The germline V gene encodes CDR1 MDHEN and CDR2 SYDVKM. V lost 5 bases, J lost 6 bases, and 16 bases lay in between. This CDR3 is built from 14 residues. The CDR3 spells CASSAPGTLKTQYF. CDR3 DNA sequence: TGTGCCAGCAGTGCGCCCGGGACATTGAAGACCCAGTACTTC.

The chain links TRBV7-6 to TRBJ2-6, with D unresolved. CDR1 is SGHVS and CDR2 is FNYEAQ in the germline V gene. This CDR3 spans 14 amino acids. V gave up 4 bases and J gave up 0 bases, with 4 bases separating them. The CDR3 DNA reads as TGTGCCAGCAGCTCGGCCTCTGGGGCCAACGTCCTGACTTTC. Translated: CASSSASGANVLTF.

This clonotype appeared many times. The chain employs TRBV6-5 and TRBJ2-1; 9 positions match TRBD2. With 6 bases clipped from V and 8 bases from J, the junction kept 5 bases outside the gene matches. The CDR3 totals 13 residues. The V gene's germline CDR1 is MNHEY and CDR2 SVGAGI. CDR3 amino acids: CASRGLADYEQFF. CDR3 nucleotides: TGTGCCAGCAGGGGACTAGCCGACTATGAGCAGTTCTTC.

Many counts were recorded for this clonotype. V is TRBV5-5 and J is TRBJ2-7; 9 bases align to TRBD1. V gave up 4 bases and J gave up 3 bases; unmatched junction bases: 8. This CDR3 region has 15 residues. Germline V CDR1 and CDR2: SGHKS, YYEKEE (reference sequence). DNA of the CDR3: TGTGCCAGCAGCGCCGGACGGGACAGGGACTACGAGCAGTACTTC. Residues: CASSAGRDRDYEQYF.

In its sample, this clonotype ranks as medium-sized. The chain joins TRBV12-3 or TRBV12-4 to TRBJ1-1; D is uncertain. The V and J ends lost 5 bases and 10 bases respectively, with 8 bases between them. CDR3 length equals 10 residues. The CDR3 spells CASSGVGAFF. The CDR3 coding sequence is TGTGCCAGCAGTGGAGTGGGAGCTTTCTTT.

This clonotype came up a few times. This sequence joins TRBV5-1 and TRBJ1-5, with D tentatively TRBD1 (6 bases). The V end lost 5 bases, the J end lost 3 bases, and 9 bases lay between the germline ends. The CDR3 spans 13 residues. The germline V gene encodes CDR1 SGHRS and CDR2 YFSETQ. The CDR3: CASRDSLNQPQHF. The CDR3 DNA reads TGCGCCAGCAGGGACAGCCTCAATCAGCCCCAGCATTTT.

This clonotype was detected a few times. This chain joins TRBV18 and TRBJ2-3, with 7 nucleotides matching TRBD1. The CDR3 is 13 amino acids. Germline CDR1 KGHSH, CDR2 LQKENI. J gave up 4 bases and V 5 bases, and 3 bases lay outside the gene matches. The CDR3 region is CASSDRVPDTQYF. CDR3 nucleotide sequence: TGTGCCAGCTCAGACAGGGTGCCAGATACGCAGTATTTT. The full variable domain, its missing parts supplied by reference TRBV18 and TRBJ2-3, is NAGVMQNPRHLVRRRGQEARLRCSPMKGHSHVYWYRQLPEEGLKFMVYLQKENIIDESGMPKERFSAEFPKEGPSILRIQQVVRGDSAAYFCASSDRVPDTQYFGPGTRLTVL.

This clonotype came up a few times. V is TRBV12-3 or TRBV12-4 and J is TRBJ2-7; TRBD1 might be the D (5 bases). This CDR3 spans 14 amino acids. With 5 bases removed from V and 3 bases from J, the gap between germline ends came to 14 bases. The CDR3 protein is CASSPKVQGYEQYF. CDR3 DNA: TGTGCCAGCAGTCCGAAGGTCCAGGGCTACGAGCAGTACTTC.

Remarks on this clonotype: At one end, the junction sequence differs from germline, possibly due to a read error. The chain carries TRBV5-1 and TRBJ2-1; D is uncertain. The germline V gene has CDR1 SGHRS and CDR2 YFSETQ. The CDR3 consists of 12 residues. The CDR3 nucleotides are TGCGCTAGCAGCTTGACGACGAATGAGCAGTTCTTC. This codes for CASSLTTNEQFF. The full variable domain, in which reference TRBV5-1 and TRBJ2-1 provide the parts outside the CDR3, is KAGVTQTPRYLIKTRGQQVTLSCSPISGHRSVSWYQQTPGQGLQFLFEYFSETQRNKGNFPGRFSGRQFSNSRSEMNVSTLELGDSALYLCASSLTTNEQFFGPGTRLTVL.

Turning to this clonotype: At one end, the junction sequence differs from germline, possibly due to a read error. The chain is built from TRBV27 and TRBJ2-1, with D uncertain. Germline V gene data show CDR1 as MNHEY and CDR2 as SMNVEV (reference sequence). This CDR3 contains 15 residues. CDR3 bases: TGTGCCAGCAGTTTCGGCAGCCGCTCCTACAATAAGCAGTTCTTC. As protein: CASSFGSRSYNKQFF.

V gene TRBV12-3 or TRBV12-4 combines with J gene TRBJ1-5; D may be TRBD1 (5 bases). The V end lost 6 bases, the J end lost 0 bases, and 12 bases lay between the germline ends. CDR3 length: 15 residues. This chain's CDR3 is CASRVTRDSNQPQHF. CDR3 coding DNA: TGTGCCAGCAGAGTAACCAGGGATAGCAATCAGCCCCAGCATTTT.

The chain joins TRBV5-1 to TRBJ2-5, with D tentatively TRBD1 (5 bases). The V end lost 3 bases, the J end lost 4 bases, and 28 bases lay between the germline ends. Germline assignment: CDR1 SGHRS and CDR2 YFSETQ. The CDR3 sequence is 19 residues long. The DNA for the CDR3 is TGCGCCAGCAGCTCAGAACTACCACGGGCAGGGCATGAGTTAGAGACCCAGTACTTC. The encoded protein is CASSSELPRAGHELETQYF.

The rearrangement uses TRBV11-2 and TRBJ1-6, with D perhaps TRBD1 (5 bases). Per germline, CDR1 SGHAT and CDR2 FQNNGV. This CDR3 comprises 14 residues. The V end was cut by 1 base, the J end by 10 bases, with 11 bases between. CDR3 nucleotides: TGTGCCAGCAGCTTAGGGGGGGTCCAGTCACCCCTCCACTTT. Residues: CASSLGGVQSPLHF.

The chain recombines TRBV25-1 with TRBJ1-1, with D uncertain. CDR3 length: 11 residues. V lost 6 bases and J 4 bases, leaving 6 bases between the germline ends. Germline V CDR1 and CDR2: MGHDK, SYGVNS. CDR3 sequence: CASRRFTEAFF. The CDR3, as DNA: TGTGCCAGCAGGAGATTCACTGAAGCTTTCTTT.

This clonotype was found many times. Compared with germline, one end of the junction differs, possibly owing to a read error. The chain links TRBV7-8 to TRBJ1-2, with D hard to call. The V gene's germline CDR1 is SGHVS and CDR2 FQNEAQ. CDR3 size: 17 residues. For the CDR3, the DNA is TGTGCCAGCAGCGTAGCGGGAGGGCAGGTAGAAAGCAGGGGCTACACCTTC. Translated, it gives CASSVAGGQVESRGYTF.

The count of this clonotype is one. This clone may be a read error of a much larger clone one base away. V is TRBV29-1 and J is TRBJ2-2; TRBD1 might be the D (6 bases). This CDR3 has 16 amino acids. V shed 0 bases and J shed 1 base, with 12 bases lying between them. The germline CDR1 and CDR2 sequences are SQVTM and ANQGSEA. CDR3 in DNA: TGCAGCGTTGAAGAGGGGGCGGGCCAGAACACCGGGGAGCTGTTTTTT. Translating it yields CSVEEGAGQNTGELFF.

This clonotype was seen more than once but under ten times. V gene TRBV7-8 combines with J gene TRBJ2-1, with TRBD2 matching 10 bases. The CDR3 totals 14 residues. The germline V gene has CDR1 SGHVS and CDR2 FQNEAQ. V trimming: 7 bases; J trimming: 7 bases; junction bases outside the gene matches: 7. DNA of the CDR3: TGTGCCAGCAAGGAGCGGGAGGGGGGAAATGAGCAGTTCTTC. It encodes CASKEREGGNEQFF.

In regard to this clonotype: It is likely a read error, because the conserved phenylalanine at the end of the CDR3 is missing. The chain carries TRBV30 and TRBJ1-4; D is uncertain. CDR1 is GTSNPN and CDR2 is SVGIG in the germline V gene (reference sequence). The CDR3 runs 13 residues. The CDR3 DNA follows: TGCGCCTGGAGTGTCCCCCCCGGGAGTAAACTGTTTTAT. This encodes CAWSVPPGSKLFY.

This chain joins TRBV18 and TRBJ1-4; weak D call: TRBD1 (6 bases). CDR1 and CDR2 (germline): KGHSH, LQKENI. The V end lost 3 bases, the J end lost 3 bases, and 11 bases lay between the germline ends. The CDR3 totals 15 residues. DNA for the CDR3: TGTGCCAGCTCACCCGTCGGACAGTCTAATGAAAAACTGTTTTTT. It translates to CASSPVGQSNEKLFF.

This clonotype was found many times. The CDR3 coding sequence is TGTGCCACCAGCAGAGGTCAGCAGGGGGAAAAACTGTTTTTT. Amino acids: CATSRGQQGEKLFF. The chain recombines TRBV15 with TRBJ1-4, with D maybe TRBD1 (6 bases). The germline V gene has CDR1 LNHNV and CDR2 YYDKDF (reference sequence). V was clipped by 1 base and J by 8 bases, with 11 bases between them. This CDR3 contains 14 residues.

This clonotype has ten or more counts. The chain is built from TRBV29-1 and TRBJ2-4, with TRBD2 as a possible D gene (5 bases). The CDR3 has 17 amino acids. V dropped 7 bases and J dropped 1 base, with 23 bases sitting between them. CDR1 and CDR2 from the germline V gene are SQVTM and ANQGSEA. CDR3 nucleotides: TGCAGCGCCCCCTCCGTCGGGGAGAGGGATGCCAAAAACATTCAGTACTTC. Encoded protein: CSAPSVGERDAKNIQYF.

This clonotype was detected many times. Here the CDR3 reads CSVPNQNPGQPQHF. In DNA form, the CDR3 reads TGCAGCGTTCCTAATCAGAACCCAGGTCAGCCCCAGCATTTT. The chain combines TRBV29-1 with TRBJ1-5, with D unclear. The CDR3 runs 14 residues. The germline V gene encodes CDR1 SQVTM and CDR2 ANQGSEA. Trimming shortened V by 5 bases and J by 6 bases, and 17 bases separated the two germline ends.

This clonotype appeared many times. The rearrangement uses TRBV12-3 or TRBV12-4 and TRBJ1-2, with D hard to call. The V end lost 5 bases, the J end lost 5 bases, and 9 bases lay between the germline ends. This CDR3 is built from 12 residues. This chain's CDR3 is CASSATGYGYTF. The CDR3 coding sequence is TGTGCCAGCAGTGCGACGGGGTATGGCTACACCTTC.